A single sample gave rise to the 22 T cell receptor beta chains below, sequenced in a study of T-cell memory formation after mild COVID-19. TCRdb called the 5' RACE reads again in MiXCR, with one record for every CDR3 protein. The sample records over 500,000 distinct CDR3 sequences, 17% being singletons. The specimen sequenced was PBMCs or a T cell subset sorted from them (not recorded which). These receptors all stem from an adult woman who had mild COVID-19 (a few samples of this study predate the infection). Cell type and time point are not known.

This clonotype was counted a few times. The V and J genes are TRBV7-9 and TRBJ2-7, with D perhaps matching TRBD1 or TRBD2 (5 bases each). V was trimmed by 2 bases and J by 5 bases, leaving 13 bases between them. The CDR3 loop spans 14 amino acids. The V gene's germline CDR1 is SEHNR and CDR2 FQNEAQ (reference sequence). This chain's CDR3 is CASSLKTVGHEQYF. The CDR3 bases are TGTGCCAGCAGCTTAAAAACCGTGGGACACGAGCAGTACTTC. Looking up the rest from reference TRBV7-9 and TRBJ2-7 gives the full variable domain: DTGVSQNPRHKITKRGQNVTFRCDPISEHNRLYWYRQTLGQGPEFLTYFQNEAQLEKSRLLSDRFSAERPKGSFSTLEIQRTEQGDSAMYLCASSLKTVGHEQYFGPGTRLTVT.

This clonotype was seen repeatedly, ten times or more. This sequence joins TRBV7-9 and TRBJ1-5; no clear D gene. This CDR3 has 13 residues. The germline CDR1 and CDR2 sequences are SEHNR and FQNEAQ (reference sequence). V shed 5 bases and J shed 2 bases, with 7 bases lying between them. DNA of the CDR3: TGTGCCAGCAGCCCGGACGGCAATCAGCCCCAGCATTTT. It specifies CASSPDGNQPQHF.

The table lists this clonotype with a few counts. The chain recombines TRBV12-3 or TRBV12-4 with TRBJ1-2; no clear D. The CDR3 runs to 13 residues. The V end lost 6 bases, the J end lost 6 bases, and 14 bases lay between the germline ends. The CDR3, as DNA: TGTGCCAGCAGCCTTGAAGGGAGAAATGGCTACACCTTC. This translates into CASSLEGRNGYTF.

This clonotype turned up a few times. This chain connects TRBV19 to TRBJ2-7, with 8 bases fitting TRBD1. Trimming took 3 bases from V and 6 from J; bases not matched to a gene: 7. This CDR3 is built from 14 residues. Per germline, CDR1 LNHDA and CDR2 SQIVND (reference sequence). CDR3 nucleotides: TGTGCCAGTAGTATGCTGACAGGGGCCAGCGAGCAGTACTTC. This gives the protein CASSMLTGASEQYF. Together with reference TRBV19 and TRBJ2-7, the CDR3 gives the full variable domain: DGGITQSPKYLFRKEGQNVTLSCEQNLNHDAMYWYRQDPGQGLRLIYYSQIVNDFQKGDIAEGYSVSREKKESFPLTVTSAQKNPTAFYLCASSMLTGASEQYFGPGTRLTVT.

The chain links TRBV19 to TRBJ2-3; D may match TRBD1 or TRBD2 (5 bases each). The CDR3 runs 14 residues. Trimming removed 1 base from V and 9 bases from J, with 14 bases in between. Germline V gives CDR1 LNHDA, CDR2 SQIVND (reference sequence). The DNA for the CDR3 is TGTGCCAGTAGTATAGTGGGACCCCGCGGGACGCAGTATTTT. It codes for CASSIVGPRGTQYF. Using reference TRBV19 and TRBJ2-3 for the parts outside the CDR3, the full variable domain is DGGITQSPKYLFRKEGQNVTLSCEQNLNHDAMYWYRQDPGQGLRLIYYSQIVNDFQKGDIAEGYSVSREKKESFPLTVTSAQKNPTAFYLCASSIVGPRGTQYFGPGTRLTVL.

This clonotype showed up many times. The chain links TRBV20-1 to TRBJ2-6; TRBD2 is a possible D gene (5 bases). The CDR3 covers 16 residues. Germline loops: CDR1 DFQATT, CDR2 SNEGSKA (reference sequence). V gave up 3 bases and J gave up 2 bases, with 14 bases separating them. DNA for the CDR3: TGCAGTGCTAGGGGAGCTGGCGGGCCTGGGGCCAACGTCCTGACTTTC. This encodes CSARGAGGPGANVLTF.

This chain uses TRBV12-3 or TRBV12-4 with TRBJ1-2; D not resolved. The CDR3 sequence is 16 residues long. V was trimmed by 5 bases and J by 0 bases, leaving 16 bases between them. The CDR3 region has the DNA TGTGCCAGCAGTCCCTACCCCGGTGGAGCTAACTATGGCTACACCTTC. This translates into CASSPYPGGANYGYTF.

This clonotype was seen only a few times. The chain couples TRBV7-2 to TRBJ2-3; 8 bases line up with TRBD2. With 0 bases clipped from V and 4 bases from J, the junction kept 3 bases outside the gene matches. Per germline, CDR1 SGHTA and CDR2 FQGNSA. This CDR3 has 15 amino acids. CDR3 sequence reads: CASSLAGTRADTQYF. CDR3 DNA sequence: TGTGCCAGCAGCTTAGCGGGGACTAGAGCAGATACGCAGTATTTT.

This clonotype was seen a few times. The rearrangement uses TRBV2 and TRBJ2-3; the match to TRBD2 covers 14 bases. The germline gives CDR1 SNHLY, CDR2 FYNNEI. The J segment lost 1 base and the V segment lost 6 bases, leaving 0 bases of the junction unmatched. The length of the CDR3 is 15 residues. CDR3 sequence: CASRGLAGGTDTQYF. The CDR3 bases are TGTGCCAGCAGGGGACTAGCGGGGGGCACAGATACGCAGTATTTT. Complete variable domain (other parts from reference TRBV2 and TRBJ2-3): EPEVTQTPSHQVTQMGQEVILRCVPISNHLYFYWYRQILGQKVEFLVSFYNNEISEKSEIFDDQFSVERPDGSNFTLKIRSTKLEDSAMYFCASRGLAGGTDTQYFGPGTRLTVL.

This clonotype has just a few counts. The CDR3, as DNA: TGTGCCAGCAGTACTAGCGGGAGAAGAAATGAGCAGTTCTTC. As protein: CASSTSGRRNEQFF. V and J are TRBV5-6 and TRBJ2-1, with 11 bases identical to TRBD2. The CDR3 sequence is 14 residues long. The germline CDR1 and CDR2 sequences are SGHDT and YYEEEE. Trimming took 5 bases from V and 7 from J; bases not matched to a gene: 5.

This clonotype was detected only a few times. The chain carries TRBV5-1 and TRBJ1-1; D gene unclear. V was shortened by 2 bases and J by 4 bases, with 15 bases between the two germline ends. This CDR3 contains 15 residues. Germline CDR1 is SGHRS and CDR2 is YFSETQ. In DNA, the CDR3 is TGCGCCAGCAGCTTCACCCAGGCGTTTGCCACTGAAGCTTTCTTT. Protein sequence: CASSFTQAFATEAFF. Combining the CDR3 with reference TRBV5-1 and TRBJ1-1 gives the whole variable domain KAGVTQTPRYLIKTRGQQVTLSCSPISGHRSVSWYQQTPGQGLQFLFEYFSETQRNKGNFPGRFSGRQFSNSRSEMNVSTLELGDSALYLCASSFTQAFATEAFFGQGTRLTVV.

This chain links TRBV7-8 with TRBJ2-3, with 10 bases that match TRBD1. The germline gives CDR1 SGHVS, CDR2 FQNEAQ. After removal of 6 bases from V and 7 bases from J, the junction contained 13 bases not matched to a gene. The CDR3 contains 16 residues. In nucleotides, the CDR3 is TGTGCCAGCAGACCTACCGGGACAGGGGTTGAGAATACGCAGTATTTT. Protein sequence: CASRPTGTGVENTQYF.

This clonotype showed up just a few times. The chain joins TRBV25-1 to TRBJ2-1, with 10 nucleotides matching TRBD2. V was clipped by 3 bases and J by 7 bases; unmatched bases: 6. CDR3 length: 15 amino acids. Germline CDR1 reads MGHDK; CDR2 reads SYGVNS. Written as DNA, the CDR3 is TGTGCCAGCAGTGATAATAGCGGGAGGTTGAATGAGCAGTTCTTC. Translated: CASSDNSGRLNEQFF. The whole variable domain, filled in from reference TRBV25-1 and TRBJ2-1, reads EADIYQTPRYLVIGTGKKITLECSQTMGHDKMYWYQQDPGMELHLIHYSYGVNSTEKGDLSSESTVSRIRTEHFPLTLESARPSHTSQYLCASSDNSGRLNEQFFGPGTRLTVL.

This clonotype turned up a few times. The chain joins TRBV29-1 to TRBJ2-1; D assignment may be TRBD1 or TRBD2 (5 bases each). Germline assignment: CDR1 SQVTM and CDR2 ANQGSEA. Trimming stripped 7 bases from V and 3 bases from J, with 16 bases between. This CDR3 region has 14 residues. The CDR3, as DNA: TGCAGCGCTTACCGGGACCGCCGCTACAATGAGCAGTTCTTC. This encodes CSAYRDRRYNEQFF.

This clonotype was detected only a few times. The rearrangement links TRBV5-1 to TRBJ1-4; D is unclear. CDR3 length: 13 amino acids. CDR1 is SGHRS, CDR2 YFSETQ, per germline. V was cut by 0 bases and J by 7 bases, with 7 bases left in between. CDR3 residues: CASSLGAAEKLFF. The CDR3 DNA follows: TGCGCCAGCAGCTTGGGGGCGGCTGAAAAACTGTTTTTT.

The CDR3 loop reads CASIAWGGNTEAFF. For the CDR3, the DNA is TGTGCCAGCATCGCCTGGGGGGGGAACACTGAAGCTTTCTTT. This rearrangement joins TRBV7-9 to TRBJ1-1; TRBD1 might be the D (5 bases). V lost 7 bases and J lost 1, with 13 bases in between. Germline CDR1 reads SEHNR; CDR2 reads FQNEAQ (reference sequence). This CDR3 contains 14 residues.

This clonotype appeared a few times. The rearrangement joins TRBV7-9 to TRBJ2-1; D is tentatively TRBD1 or TRBD2 (6 bases each). CDR3 length equals 15 residues. The germline gives CDR1 SEHNR, CDR2 FQNEAQ (reference sequence). The V end was cut by 2 bases, the J end by 6 bases, with 14 bases between. CDR3 region: CASSLQAGGGNEQFF. The CDR3 DNA is TGTGCCAGCAGCTTACAAGCCGGAGGGGGCAATGAGCAGTTCTTC.

This clonotype was detected many times. The rearrangement uses TRBV24-1 and TRBJ2-3; D uncertain. CDR3 length: 13 amino acids. Trimming removed 5 bases at V and 0 bases at J, with 5 bases between. Germline V CDR1 and CDR2: KGHDR, SFDVKD. The CDR3 bases are TGTGCCACCAGTGCATTCAGCACAGATACGCAGTATTTT. Protein: CATSAFSTDTQYF.

This clonotype came up a few times. This chain uses TRBV5-6 with TRBJ2-5; D gene uncertain. Per germline, CDR1 SGHDT and CDR2 YYEEEE. The CDR3 runs 14 residues. V was shortened by 3 bases and J by 5 bases, with 14 bases between the two germline ends. CDR3 region: CASSYPTVSETQYF. The CDR3 region has the DNA TGTGCCAGCAGCTACCCCACAGTATCGGAGACCCAGTACTTC.

This clonotype was counted between two and nine times. The gene calls are TRBV19 and TRBJ2-1; 11 bases align to TRBD1. Germline V gives CDR1 LNHDA, CDR2 SQIVND (reference sequence). The CDR3 runs 16 residues. Losses at the gene ends were 4 bases for V and 8 bases for J; bases not matched to a gene: 10. Written as DNA, the CDR3 is TGTGCCAGTAGTACCCGCGGACAGGGGGCACTGCATGAGCAGTTCTTC. The encoded protein is CASSTRGQGALHEQFF.

The gene calls are TRBV5-1 and TRBJ2-3; 9 bases agree with TRBD2. Germline CDR1 is SGHRS and CDR2 is YFSETQ. The CDR3 has 14 amino acids. V shed 4 bases and J 8 bases; nucleotides not matched to a gene: 8. The CDR3 DNA is TGCGCCAGCAGCGAGAGCGGGGGGCCTGGTACGCAGTATTTT. It yields the protein CASSESGGPGTQYF.

This clonotype was counted a few times. The chain recombines TRBV7-2 with TRBJ2-1; 8 bases fit TRBD1. There are 16 residues in the CDR3. V was clipped by 2 bases and J by 4 bases; unmatched bases: 7. Germline values: CDR1 SGHTA, CDR2 FQGNSA. The CDR3 region is CASSLNYQGAYNEQFF. The CDR3 DNA is TGTGCCAGCAGCTTAAACTACCAGGGGGCATACAATGAGCAGTTCTTC.